Listed below are T cell receptor beta chains from one sample, sequenced in a study of CD8+CD57+ T cells in acquired aplastic anemia. MiXCR was run by TCRdb on the reads, yielding one entry per CDR3 protein. This table holds about 220,000 distinct CDR3 sequences, roughly 33% found once. Sequenced sample: sorted CD4+, CD8+, or CD8+CD57+ T cells (not recorded which) from PBMCs. These receptors were collected from a human donor in good health, serving as a control. Each CDR3 is given with its conserved first and last residue. The D gene is left open where the match is weak. For some rows the clone size is stated as once, few or many, or as a class when expanded; others skip it.

>TRBV7-9|-|TRBJ2-2|-
CASSLQTSNTGELFF
TGTGCCAGCAGCTTACAAACTAGCAACACCGGGGAGCTGTTTTTT
>TRBV7-9|many|TRBJ1-2|-
CASSLDGYGYTF
TGTGCCAGCAGCTTAGATGGGTATGGCTACACCTTC
>TRBV12-3/TRBV12-4|many|TRBJ1-1|-
CASIPISGTEAFF
TGTGCCAGCATCCCTATCTCGGGCACTGAAGCTTTCTTT
>TRBV9|many|TRBJ2-7|-
CASSVGAFGAGYEQYF
TGTGCCAGCAGCGTAGGGGCATTCGGGGCTGGCTACGAGCAGTACTTC
>TRBV10-3|few|TRBJ2-7|TRBD2
CATAKLAGPRSSYEQYF
TGTGCCACTGCTAAACTAGCGGGGCCTCGAAGCTCCTACGAGCAGTACTTC
>TRBV4-2|many|TRBJ2-1|TRBD2
CASSQGLAGANEQFF
TGTGCCAGCAGCCAAGGACTAGCGGGGGCCAATGAGCAGTTCTTC
>TRBV19|-|TRBJ1-6|TRBD1
CASSTSGQGGSPLHF
TGTGCCAGTAGTACCTCGGGACAGGGTGGTTCACCCCTCCACTTT
>TRBV2|many|TRBJ1-2|-
CASRGRGKLSGYTF
TGTGCCAGCAGGGGCAGGGGTAAGCTCTCTGGCTACACCTTC
>TRBV29-1|medium-sized|TRBJ1-2|-
CSVDRIWDGYTF
TGCAGCGTTGACCGGATCTGGGATGGCTACACCTTC
>TRBV5-1|many|TRBJ2-7|-
CASRLNRDTYEQYF
TGCGCCAGCCGATTAAACAGGGATACCTACGAGCAGTACTTC
>TRBV7-3|few|TRBJ2-5|TRBD2
CASSPGRLAGDETQYF
TGTGCCAGCAGCCCGGGACGGCTAGCGGGGGACGAGACCCAGTACTTC
>TRBV7-9|many|TRBJ2-2|-
CASRGHVAGELFF
TGTGCCAGCAGGGGACATGTTGCCGGGGAGCTGTTTTTT
>TRBV7-1|-|TRBJ2-7|TRBD2
CASSSLGTRLAGEQYF
TGTGCCAGCAGCTCCCTCGGGACCCGACTAGCGGGCGAGCAGTACTTC
>TRBV10-3|few|TRBJ1-4|TRBD1
CASSRRQGINEKLFF
TGTGCCAGCAGTAGACGACAGGGGATAAATGAAAAACTGTTTTTT
>TRBV29-1|-|TRBJ2-1|TRBD2
CSATGRQQFF
TGCAGTGCTACCGGGAGGCAGCAGTTCTTC
>TRBV7-8|many|TRBJ1-3|-
CASSPRTPGPGNTIYF
TGTGCCAGCAGCCCGAGAACCCCAGGGCCTGGAAACACCATATATTTT
>TRBV7-6|many|TRBJ1-1|-
CASSLPQTDAFF
TGTGCCAGCAGCTTGCCGCAAACCGACGCTTTCTTT
>TRBV27|few|TRBJ2-5|-
CASRPGSVGETQYF
TGTGCCAGCAGGCCAGGGTCAGTTGGAGAGACCCAGTACTTC
>TRBV14|-|TRBJ2-1|-
CASSQVTGVHNEQFF
TGTGCCAGCAGCCAAGTTACGGGAGTCCACAATGAGCAGTTCTTC
>TRBV7-1|-|TRBJ2-1|TRBD2
CASSSGLAFVIQPYNEQFF
TGTGCCAGCAGCTCGGGACTAGCGTTCGTCATCCAGCCATACAATGAGCAGTTCTTC
>TRBV12-3/TRBV12-4|many|TRBJ2-1|TRBD2
CASSFGFSGRSHNEQFF
TGTGCCAGCAGTTTTGGGTTTAGCGGGAGGAGCCACAATGAGCAGTTCTTC
>TRBV15|-|TRBJ1-2|-
CASDGNYGYTF
TGTGCCTCGGACGGTAACTATGGCTACACCTTC
>TRBV2|-|TRBJ1-2|-
CASSLRTEGTNYGYTF
TGTGCCAGCTCACTACGGACGGAAGGGACTAACTATGGCTACACCTTC
>TRBV10-3|-|TRBJ1-1|-
CAISEKGNVRGTEAFF
TGTGCCATCAGTGAGAAGGGGAATGTACGAGGCACTGAAGCTTTCTTT
>TRBV10-3|-|TRBJ1-1|-
CATFRGGLNTEAFF
TGTGCCACCTTTAGGGGGGGCTTGAACACTGAAGCTTTCTTT
>TRBV7-2|many|TRBJ2-1|TRBD1
CASSLTGATYNEQFF
TGTGCCAGCAGCTTAACAGGGGCCACCTACAATGAGCAGTTCTTC
>TRBV2|-|TRBJ2-3|TRBD2
CASSYGAGGDTQYF
TGTGCCAGCAGTTACGGGGCGGGGGGAGATACGCAGTATTTT
>TRBV5-1|-|TRBJ2-5|TRBD2
CASSSLAGEETQYF
TGCGCCAGCAGCTCCCTAGCGGGGGAAGAGACCCAGTACTTC
>TRBV2|many|TRBJ1-5|-
CASSGDSNQPQHF
TGTGCCAGCAGTGGAGATAGCAATCAGCCCCAGCATTTT